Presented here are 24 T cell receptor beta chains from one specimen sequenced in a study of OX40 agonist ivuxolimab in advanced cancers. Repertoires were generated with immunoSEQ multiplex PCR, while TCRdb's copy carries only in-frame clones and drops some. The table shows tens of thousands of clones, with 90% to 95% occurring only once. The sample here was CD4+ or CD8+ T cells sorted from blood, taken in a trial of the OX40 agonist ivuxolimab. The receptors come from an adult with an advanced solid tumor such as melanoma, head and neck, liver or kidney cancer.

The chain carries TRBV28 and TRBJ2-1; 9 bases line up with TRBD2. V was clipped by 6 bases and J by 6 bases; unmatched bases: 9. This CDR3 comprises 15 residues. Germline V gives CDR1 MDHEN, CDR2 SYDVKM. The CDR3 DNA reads TGTGCCAGCAGGACAATAGCGGGAGTTGCCAATGAGCAGTTCTTC. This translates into CASRTIAGVANEQFF. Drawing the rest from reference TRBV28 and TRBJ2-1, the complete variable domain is DVKVTQSSRYLVKRTGEKVFLECVQDMDHENMFWYRQDPGLGLRLIYFSYDVKMKEKGDIPEGYSVSREKKERFSLILESASTNQTSMYLCASRTIAGVANEQFFGPGTRLTVL.

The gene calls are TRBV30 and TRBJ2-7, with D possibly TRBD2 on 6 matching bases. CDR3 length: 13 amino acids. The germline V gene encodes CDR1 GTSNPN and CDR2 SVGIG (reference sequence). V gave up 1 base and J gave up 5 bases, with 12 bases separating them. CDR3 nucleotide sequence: TGTGCCTGGAGTGGCGGGGCGGCCCACGAGCAGTACTTC. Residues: CAWSGGAAHEQYF.

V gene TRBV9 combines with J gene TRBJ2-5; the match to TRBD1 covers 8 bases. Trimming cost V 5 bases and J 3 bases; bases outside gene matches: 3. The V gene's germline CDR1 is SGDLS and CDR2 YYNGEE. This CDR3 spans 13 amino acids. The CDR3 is CASRGTGEETQYF. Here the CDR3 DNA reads TGTGCCAGCAGGGGGACAGGAGAAGAGACCCAGTACTTC.

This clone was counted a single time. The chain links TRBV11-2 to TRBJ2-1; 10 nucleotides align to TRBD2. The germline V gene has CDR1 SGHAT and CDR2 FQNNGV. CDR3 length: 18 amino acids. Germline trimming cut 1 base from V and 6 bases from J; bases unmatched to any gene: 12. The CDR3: CASSLVASGRLEPNEQFF. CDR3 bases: TGTGCCAGCAGCTTAGTGGCTAGCGGGAGATTAGAACCCAATGAGCAGTTCTTC.

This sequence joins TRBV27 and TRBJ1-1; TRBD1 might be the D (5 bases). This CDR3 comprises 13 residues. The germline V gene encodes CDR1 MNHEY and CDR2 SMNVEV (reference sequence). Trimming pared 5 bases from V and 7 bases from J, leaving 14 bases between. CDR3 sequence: CASSLGRVSEAFF. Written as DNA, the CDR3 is TGTGCCAGCAGTCTCGGCAGGGTGAGTGAAGCTTTCTTT.

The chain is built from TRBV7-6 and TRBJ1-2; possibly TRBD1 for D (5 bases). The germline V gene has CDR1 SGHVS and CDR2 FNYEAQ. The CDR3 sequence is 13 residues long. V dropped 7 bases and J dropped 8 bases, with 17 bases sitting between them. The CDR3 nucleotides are TGTGCCAGCACCCTGGGACCAAAGGGAGGCTACACCTTC. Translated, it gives CASTLGPKGGYTF. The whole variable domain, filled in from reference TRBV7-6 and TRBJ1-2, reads GAGVSQSPRYKVTKRGQDVALRCDPISGHVSLYWYRQALGQGPEFLTYFNYEAQQDKSGLPNDRFSAERPEGSISTLTIQRTEQRDSAMYRCASTLGPKGGYTFGSGTRLTVV.

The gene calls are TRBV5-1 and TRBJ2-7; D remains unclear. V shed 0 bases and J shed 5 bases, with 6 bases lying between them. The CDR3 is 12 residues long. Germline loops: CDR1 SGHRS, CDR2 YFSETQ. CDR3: CASSLGVDEQYF. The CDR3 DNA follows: TGCGCCAGCAGCTTGGGGGTTGACGAGCAGTACTTC.

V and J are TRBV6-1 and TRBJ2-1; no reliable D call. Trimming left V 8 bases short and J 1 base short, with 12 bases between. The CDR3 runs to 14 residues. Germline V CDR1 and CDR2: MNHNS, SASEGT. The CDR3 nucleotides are TGTGCCAGCGCCCCTCTAGGGTCCTACAATGAGCAGTTCTTC. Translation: CASAPLGSYNEQFF.

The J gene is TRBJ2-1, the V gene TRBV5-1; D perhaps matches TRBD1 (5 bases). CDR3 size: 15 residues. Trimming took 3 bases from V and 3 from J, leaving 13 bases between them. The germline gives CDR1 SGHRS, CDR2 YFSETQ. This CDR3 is CASSSDRIIYNEQFF. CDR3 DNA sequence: TGCGCCAGCAGCTCTGACAGAATTATCTACAATGAGCAGTTCTTC.

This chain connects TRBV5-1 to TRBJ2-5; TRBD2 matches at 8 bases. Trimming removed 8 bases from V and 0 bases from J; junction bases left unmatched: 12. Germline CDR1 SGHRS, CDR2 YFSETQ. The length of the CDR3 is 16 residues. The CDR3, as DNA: TGCGCCAGGGTACTAGCGGCCACCCTGTACCAAGAGACCCAGTACTTC. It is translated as CARVLAATLYQETQYF.

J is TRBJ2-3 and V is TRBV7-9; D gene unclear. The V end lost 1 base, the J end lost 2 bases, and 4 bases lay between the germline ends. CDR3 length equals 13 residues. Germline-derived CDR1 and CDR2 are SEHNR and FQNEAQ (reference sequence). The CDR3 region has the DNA TGTGCCAGCAGCTTAGGACTCACAGATACGCAGTATTTT. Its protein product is CASSLGLTDTQYF.

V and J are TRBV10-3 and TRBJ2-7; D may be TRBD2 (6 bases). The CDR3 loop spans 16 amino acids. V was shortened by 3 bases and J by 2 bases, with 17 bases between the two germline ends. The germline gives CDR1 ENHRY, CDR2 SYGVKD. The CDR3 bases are TGTGCCATCAGTGACCCCGGGACTGACCGACCCTACGAGCAGTACTTC. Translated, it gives CAISDPGTDRPYEQYF.

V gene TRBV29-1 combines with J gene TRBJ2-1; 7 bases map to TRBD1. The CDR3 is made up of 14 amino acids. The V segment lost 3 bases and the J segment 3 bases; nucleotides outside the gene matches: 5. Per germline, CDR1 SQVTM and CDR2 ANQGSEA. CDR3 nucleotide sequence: TGCAGCGTTGACGTCAGGGGGAGCTACAATGAGCAGTTCTTC. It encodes CSVDVRGSYNEQFF.

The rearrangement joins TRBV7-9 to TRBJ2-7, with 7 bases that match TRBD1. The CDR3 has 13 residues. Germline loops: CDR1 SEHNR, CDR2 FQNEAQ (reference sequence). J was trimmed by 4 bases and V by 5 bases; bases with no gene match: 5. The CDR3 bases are TGTGCCAGCAGCGGCGACAGGGTGTACGAGCAGTACTTC. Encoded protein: CASSGDRVYEQYF.

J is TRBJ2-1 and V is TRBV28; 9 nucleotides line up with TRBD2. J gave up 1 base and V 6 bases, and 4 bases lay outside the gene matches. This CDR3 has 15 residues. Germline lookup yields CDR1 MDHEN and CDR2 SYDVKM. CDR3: CASRLAGSSYNEQFF. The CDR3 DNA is TGTGCCAGCAGGCTAGCGGGGTCTTCCTACAATGAGCAGTTCTTC.

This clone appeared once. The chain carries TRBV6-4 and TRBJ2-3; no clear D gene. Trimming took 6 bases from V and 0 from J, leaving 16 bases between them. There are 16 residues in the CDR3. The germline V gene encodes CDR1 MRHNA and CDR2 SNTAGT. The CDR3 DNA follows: TGTGCCAGCAGCCCATGGGCCTTCTCAAGCACAGATACGCAGTATTTT. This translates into CASSPWAFSSTDTQYF.

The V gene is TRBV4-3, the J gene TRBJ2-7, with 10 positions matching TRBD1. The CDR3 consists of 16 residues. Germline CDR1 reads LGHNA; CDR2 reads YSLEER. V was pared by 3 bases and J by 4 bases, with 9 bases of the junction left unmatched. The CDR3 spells CASSHTRDRGLYEQYF. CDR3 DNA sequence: TGCGCCAGCAGCCATACCCGGGACAGGGGTCTATACGAGCAGTACTTC.

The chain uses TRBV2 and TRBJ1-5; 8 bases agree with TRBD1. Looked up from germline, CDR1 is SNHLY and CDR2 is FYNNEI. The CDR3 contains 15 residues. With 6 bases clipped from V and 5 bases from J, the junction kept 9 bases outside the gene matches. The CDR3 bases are TGTGCCAGCAGGGGGGGGCAGGGGGCCTATCAGCCCCAGCATTTT. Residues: CASRGGQGAYQPQHF. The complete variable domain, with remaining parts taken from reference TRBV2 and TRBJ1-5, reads EPEVTQTPSHQVTQMGQEVILRCVPISNHLYFYWYRQILGQKVEFLVSFYNNEISEKSEIFDDQFSVERPDGSNFTLKIRSTKLEDSAMYFCASRGGQGAYQPQHFGDGTRLSIL.

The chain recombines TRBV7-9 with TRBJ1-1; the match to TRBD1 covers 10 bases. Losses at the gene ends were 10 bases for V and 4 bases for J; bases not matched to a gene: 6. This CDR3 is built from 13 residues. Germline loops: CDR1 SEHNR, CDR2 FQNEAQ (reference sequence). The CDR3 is CAIDRGRVTEAFF. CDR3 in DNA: TGTGCCATCGACAGGGGGCGCGTCACTGAAGCTTTCTTT.

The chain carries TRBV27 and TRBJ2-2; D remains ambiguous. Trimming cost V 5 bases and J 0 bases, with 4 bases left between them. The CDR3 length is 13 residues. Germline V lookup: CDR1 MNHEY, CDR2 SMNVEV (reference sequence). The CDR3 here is CASSTANTGELFF. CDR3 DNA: TGTGCCAGCAGTACCGCGAACACCGGGGAGCTGTTTTTT.

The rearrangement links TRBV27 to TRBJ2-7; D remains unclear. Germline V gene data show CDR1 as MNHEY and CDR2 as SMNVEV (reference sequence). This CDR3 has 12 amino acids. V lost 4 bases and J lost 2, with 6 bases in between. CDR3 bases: TGTGCCAGCAGTTCTCACACCTACGAGCAGTACTTC. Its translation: CASSSHTYEQYF.

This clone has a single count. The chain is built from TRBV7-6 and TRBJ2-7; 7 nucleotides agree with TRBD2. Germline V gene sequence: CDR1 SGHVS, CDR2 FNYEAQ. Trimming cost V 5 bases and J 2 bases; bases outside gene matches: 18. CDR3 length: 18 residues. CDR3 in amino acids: CASSPRLAEVEPAYEQYF. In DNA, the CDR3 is TGTGCCAGCAGCCCGCGGCTAGCGGAGGTAGAACCGGCCTACGAGCAGTACTTC.

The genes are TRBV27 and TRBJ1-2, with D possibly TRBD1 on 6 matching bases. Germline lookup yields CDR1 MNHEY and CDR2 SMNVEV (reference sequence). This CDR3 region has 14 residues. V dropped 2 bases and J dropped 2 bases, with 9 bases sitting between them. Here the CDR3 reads CASSLGQTNYGYTF. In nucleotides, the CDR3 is TGTGCCAGCAGTTTAGGACAGACGAACTATGGCTACACCTTC.

CDR3 in amino acids: CASSPESYEQYF. CDR3 in DNA: TGTGCCAGCAGCCCAGAGTCCTACGAGCAGTACTTC. The chain uses TRBV7-9 and TRBJ2-7; D unresolved. The germline V gene has CDR1 SEHNR and CDR2 FQNEAQ (reference sequence). The CDR3 totals 12 residues. V lost 5 bases to trimming and J lost 1 base, with 6 bases between them. The full variable domain, in which reference TRBV7-9 and TRBJ2-7 provide the parts outside the CDR3, is DTGVSQNPRHKITKRGQNVTFRCDPISEHNRLYWYRQTLGQGPEFLTYFQNEAQLEKSRLLSDRFSAERPKGSFSTLEIQRTEQGDSAMYLCASSPESYEQYFGPGTRLTVT.